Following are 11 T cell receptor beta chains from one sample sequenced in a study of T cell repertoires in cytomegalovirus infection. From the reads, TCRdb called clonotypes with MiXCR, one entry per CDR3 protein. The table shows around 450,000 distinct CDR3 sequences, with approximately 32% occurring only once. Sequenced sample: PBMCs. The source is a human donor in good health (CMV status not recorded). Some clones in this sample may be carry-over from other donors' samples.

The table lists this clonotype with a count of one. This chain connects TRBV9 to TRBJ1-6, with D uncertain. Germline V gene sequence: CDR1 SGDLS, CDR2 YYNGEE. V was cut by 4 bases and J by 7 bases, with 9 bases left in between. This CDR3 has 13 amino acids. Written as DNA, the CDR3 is TGTGCCAGCAGCATAGACCCGAATTCACCCCTCCACTTT. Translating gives CASSIDPNSPLHF.

The CDR3 sequence is CSARKDRNTEAFF. DNA of the CDR3: TGCAGTGCACGTAAGGACAGGAACACTGAAGCTTTCTTT. The chain combines TRBV20-1 with TRBJ1-1; TRBD1 might be the D (6 bases). V was trimmed by 6 bases and J by 1 base, leaving 12 bases between them. Per germline, CDR1 DFQATT and CDR2 SNEGSKA (reference sequence). The CDR3 extends over 13 amino acids.

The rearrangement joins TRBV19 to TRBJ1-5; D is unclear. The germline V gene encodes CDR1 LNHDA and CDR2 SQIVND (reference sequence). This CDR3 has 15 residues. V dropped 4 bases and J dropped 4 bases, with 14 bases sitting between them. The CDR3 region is CASSTYGSTNQPQHF. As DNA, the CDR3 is TGTGCCAGTAGTACCTACGGGTCCACTAATCAGCCCCAGCATTTT.

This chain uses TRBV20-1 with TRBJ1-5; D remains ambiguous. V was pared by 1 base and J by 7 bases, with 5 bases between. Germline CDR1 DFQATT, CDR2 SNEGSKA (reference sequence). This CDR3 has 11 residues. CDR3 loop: CSARGGQPQHF. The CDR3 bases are TGCAGTGCTAGAGGGGGACAGCCCCAGCATTTT.

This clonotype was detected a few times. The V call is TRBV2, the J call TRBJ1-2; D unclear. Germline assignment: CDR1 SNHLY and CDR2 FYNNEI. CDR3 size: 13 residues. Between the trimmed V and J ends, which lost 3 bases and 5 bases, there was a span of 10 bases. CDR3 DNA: TGTGCCAGCAGTGATGTAACGATTTATGGCTACACCTTC. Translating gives CASSDVTIYGYTF.

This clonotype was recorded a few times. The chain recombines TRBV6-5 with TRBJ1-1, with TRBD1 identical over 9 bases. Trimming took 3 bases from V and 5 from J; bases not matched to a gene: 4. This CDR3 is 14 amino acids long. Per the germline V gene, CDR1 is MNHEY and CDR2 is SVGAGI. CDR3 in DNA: TGTGCCAGCAGTTATGGGACAGGGCCAACTGAAGCTTTCTTT. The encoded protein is CASSYGTGPTEAFF.

CDR3 in amino acids: CASSHGLTSGYTF. CDR3 sequence (DNA): TGTGCCAGCAGCCACGGCCTCACCAGTGGCTACACCTTC. The chain couples TRBV14 to TRBJ1-2; D remains ambiguous. CDR3 length: 13 residues. The germline V and J ends were trimmed by 3 bases and 7 bases, with 12 bases remaining between them. Per the germline V gene, CDR1 is SGHDN and CDR2 is FVKESK.

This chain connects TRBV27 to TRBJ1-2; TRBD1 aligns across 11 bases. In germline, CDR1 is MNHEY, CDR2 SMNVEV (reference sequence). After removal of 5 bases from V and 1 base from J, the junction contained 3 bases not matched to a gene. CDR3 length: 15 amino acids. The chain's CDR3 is CASSIGTGGNYGYTF. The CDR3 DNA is TGTGCCAGCAGTATAGGGACAGGGGGTAACTATGGCTACACCTTC.

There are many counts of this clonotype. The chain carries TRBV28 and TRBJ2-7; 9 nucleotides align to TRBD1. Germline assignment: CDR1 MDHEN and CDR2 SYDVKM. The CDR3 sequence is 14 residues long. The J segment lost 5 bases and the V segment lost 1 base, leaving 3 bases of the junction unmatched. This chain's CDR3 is CASSLFRQGDEQYF. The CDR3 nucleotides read TGTGCCAGCAGTTTATTTCGACAGGGGGACGAGCAGTACTTC.

CDR3 in DNA: TGTGCCAGCAGCTTATGGGGGCAAGACAATGAGCAGTTCTTC. As protein: CASSLWGQDNEQFF. The chain is built from TRBV7-9 and TRBJ2-1; tentatively, D is TRBD1 (6 bases). CDR3 length: 14 residues. The germline V gene encodes CDR1 SEHNR and CDR2 FQNEAQ (reference sequence). V was clipped by 2 bases and J by 5 bases, with 10 bases between them.

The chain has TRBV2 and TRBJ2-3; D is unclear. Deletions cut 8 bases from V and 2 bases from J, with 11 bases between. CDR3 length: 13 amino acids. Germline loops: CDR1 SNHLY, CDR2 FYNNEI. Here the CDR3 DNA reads TGTGCCAGCCACCTCAGGACCACAGATACGCAGTATTTT. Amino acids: CASHLRTTDTQYF.